This T cell receptor (beta chain) originates from a study of early T cells in non-severe SARS-CoV-2 infection. Study details: Sequenced material consisted of bulk RNA (from unsorted whole blood), and chains were unpaired.

TCRdb called the 5' RACE reads again in MiXCR, with one record for every CDR3 protein. In the table there are 71,000 or so distinct CDR3 sequences, 12% to 15% of which are singletons. Per germline, CDR1 SGHRS and CDR2 YFSETQ. Trimming pared 4 bases from V and 3 bases from J, leaving 7 bases between. This CDR3 is built from 13 residues. The chain couples TRBV5-1 to TRBJ2-2, with D uncertain. The source is an adult who was a healthcare worker with PCR-confirmed SARS-CoV-2 infection or an uninfected control (not recorded which). The sample consisted of whole blood. DNA of the CDR3: TGCGCCAGCAGCCGAGAGTACACCGGGGAGCTGTTTTTT. Its protein product is CASSREYTGELFF. The complete variable domain, with remaining parts taken from reference TRBV5-1 and TRBJ2-2, reads KAGVTQTPRYLIKTRGQQVTLSCSPISGHRSVSWYQQTPGQGLQFLFEYFSETQRNKGNFPGRFSGRQFSNSRSEMNVSTLELGDSALYLCASSREYTGELFFGEGSRLTVL.